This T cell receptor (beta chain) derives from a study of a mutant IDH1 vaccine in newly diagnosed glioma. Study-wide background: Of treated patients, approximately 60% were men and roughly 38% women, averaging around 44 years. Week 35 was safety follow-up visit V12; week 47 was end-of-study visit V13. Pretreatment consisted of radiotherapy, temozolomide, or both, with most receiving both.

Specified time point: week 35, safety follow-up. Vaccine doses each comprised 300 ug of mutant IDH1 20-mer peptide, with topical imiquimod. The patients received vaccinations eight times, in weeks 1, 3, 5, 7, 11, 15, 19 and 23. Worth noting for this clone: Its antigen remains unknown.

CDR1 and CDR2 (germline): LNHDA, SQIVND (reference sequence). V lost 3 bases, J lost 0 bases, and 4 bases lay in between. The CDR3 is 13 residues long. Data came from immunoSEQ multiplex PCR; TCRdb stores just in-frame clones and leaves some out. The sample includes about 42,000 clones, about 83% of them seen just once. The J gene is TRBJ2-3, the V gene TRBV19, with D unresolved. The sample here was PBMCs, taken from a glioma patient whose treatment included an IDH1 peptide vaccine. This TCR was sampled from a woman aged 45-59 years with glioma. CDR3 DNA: TGTGCCAGTAGTATCCCTAGCACAGATACGCAGTATTTT. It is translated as CASSIPSTDTQYF.